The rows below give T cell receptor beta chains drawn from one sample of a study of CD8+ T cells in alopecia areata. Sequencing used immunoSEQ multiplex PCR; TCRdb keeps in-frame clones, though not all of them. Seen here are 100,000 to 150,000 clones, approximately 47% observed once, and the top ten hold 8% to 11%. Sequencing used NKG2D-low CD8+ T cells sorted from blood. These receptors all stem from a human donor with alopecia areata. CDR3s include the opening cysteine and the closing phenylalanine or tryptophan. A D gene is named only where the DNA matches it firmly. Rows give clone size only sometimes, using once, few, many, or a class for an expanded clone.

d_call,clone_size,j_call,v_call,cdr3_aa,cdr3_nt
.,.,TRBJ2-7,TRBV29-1,CSVVARESYEQYF,TGCAGCGTTGTTGCCAGGGAGTCCTACGAGCAGTACTTC
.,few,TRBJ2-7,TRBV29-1,CSVEGPSYEQYF,TGCAGCGTTGAGGGCCCCTCCTACGAGCAGTACTTC
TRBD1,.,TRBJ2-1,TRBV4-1,CASSHNGQGADEQFF,TGCGCCAGCAGCCACAACGGTCAGGGGGCTGATGAGCAGTTCTTC
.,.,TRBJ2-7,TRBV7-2,CASSYGTEQYF,TGTGCCAGCAGCTACGGCACGGAGCAGTACTTC
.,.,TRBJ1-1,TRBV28,CASSPREGMRSEAFF,TGTGCCAGCAGTCCCCGGGAGGGGATGCGTTCTGAAGCTTTCTTT
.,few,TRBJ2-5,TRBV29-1,CSVELAGYQETQYF,TGCAGCGTTGAATTGGCAGGGTACCAAGAGACCCAGTACTTC
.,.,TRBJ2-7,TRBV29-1,CSVERGYEQYF,TGCAGCGTTGAAAGAGGCTACGAGCAGTACTTC
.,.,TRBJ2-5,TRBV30,CAWSGDRQETQYF,TGTGCCTGGTCGGGGGACCGCCAAGAGACCCAGTACTTC
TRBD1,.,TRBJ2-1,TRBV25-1,CASSGTRQGIYNEQFF,TGTGCCAGCAGTGGGACAAGACAGGGGATATACAATGAGCAGTTCTTC
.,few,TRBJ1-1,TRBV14,CASSQGTVAFF,TGTGCCAGCAGCCAGGGGACTGTGGCTTTCTTT
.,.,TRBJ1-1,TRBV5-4,CASSLGVNTEAFF,TGTGCCAGCAGCTTGGGAGTGAACACTGAAGCTTTCTTT
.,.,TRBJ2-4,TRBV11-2,CASSSTDKAKNIQYF,TGTGCCAGCAGCTCCACCGACAAAGCCAAAAACATTCAGTACTTC
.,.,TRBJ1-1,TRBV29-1,CSARVEGDTEAFF,TGCAGCGCTCGAGTTGAGGGGGATACTGAAGCTTTCTTT
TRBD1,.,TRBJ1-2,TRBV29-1,CSVADRGGYTF,TGCAGCGTAGCAGACAGGGGGGGCTACACCTTC
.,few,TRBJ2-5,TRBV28,CASSLRETQYF,TGTGCCAGCAGTTTAAGGGAGACCCAGTACTTC
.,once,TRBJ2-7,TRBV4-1,CASSPGIGYEQYF,TGCGCCAGCAGCCCCGGAATCGGCTACGAGCAGTACTTC
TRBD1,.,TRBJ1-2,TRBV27,CASSSRDRGPSPYGYTF,TGTGCCAGCAGTTCCAGGGACAGGGGGCCCTCTCCCTATGGCTACACCTTC
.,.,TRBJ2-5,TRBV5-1,CASSLIRFQETQYF,TGCGCCAGCAGCTTGATTAGGTTCCAAGAGACCCAGTACTTC
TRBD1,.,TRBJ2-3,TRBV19,CASTALGTGGTDTQYF,TGTGCCAGTACCGCTCTCGGGACAGGGGGTACAGATACGCAGTATTTT
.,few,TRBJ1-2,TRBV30,CAWSVWTGDGYTF,TGTGCCTGGAGTGTTTGGACGGGGGATGGCTACACCTTC
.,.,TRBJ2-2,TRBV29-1,CSVEEAGEATGELFF,TGCAGCGTTGAAGAGGCAGGGGAGGCCACCGGGGAGCTGTTTTTT
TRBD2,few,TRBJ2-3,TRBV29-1,CSVVLAGGTDTQYF,TGCAGCGTTGTACTAGCGGGAGGCACAGATACGCAGTATTTT
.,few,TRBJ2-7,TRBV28,CASSTHLKGFYEQYF,TGTGCCAGCAGCACTCACCTCAAGGGATTCTACGAGCAGTACTTC
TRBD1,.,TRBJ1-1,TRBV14,CASSPWTGENTEAFF,TGTGCCAGCAGCCCCTGGACAGGGGAGAACACTGAAGCTTTCTTT
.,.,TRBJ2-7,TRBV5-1,CASSLGAEQYF,TGCGCCAGCAGCTTGGGAGCCGAGCAGTACTTC
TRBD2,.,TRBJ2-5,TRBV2,CASRPRTSGLEETQYF,TGTGCCAGCAGACCTAGGACTAGCGGACTAGAAGAGACCCAGTACTTC
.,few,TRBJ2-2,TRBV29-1,CSVWLGELFF,TGCAGCGTTTGGTTGGGGGAGCTGTTTTTT
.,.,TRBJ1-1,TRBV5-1,CASSLSINKDTEAFF,TGCGCCAGCAGCTTGAGTATTAACAAGGACACTGAAGCTTTCTTT
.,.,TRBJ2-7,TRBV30,CAWNEDSYEQYF,TGTGCCTGGAATGAAGACAGTTACGAGCAGTACTTC
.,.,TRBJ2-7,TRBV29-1,CSVEDIREEQYF,TGCAGCGTTGAAGATATCAGGGAAGAGCAGTACTTC
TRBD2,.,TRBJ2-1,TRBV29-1,CSASGTSGVTYNEQFF,TGCAGCGCATCCGGGACTAGCGGGGTAACCTACAATGAGCAGTTCTTC
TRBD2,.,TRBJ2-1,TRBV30,CAGSVAGEYNEQFF,TGTGCCGGATCAGTAGCGGGGGAATACAATGAGCAGTTCTTC
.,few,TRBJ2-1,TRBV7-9,CASSLAQGNEQFF,TGTGCCAGCAGCTTAGCGCAAGGTAATGAGCAGTTCTTC
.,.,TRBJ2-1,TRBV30,CAWSQGVGFAEQFF,TGTGCCTGGAGCCAGGGTGTGGGGTTTGCTGAGCAGTTCTTC
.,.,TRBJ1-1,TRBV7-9,CASSLLDWTENTEAFF,TGTGCCAGCAGCTTACTAGATTGGACAGAGAACACTGAAGCTTTCTTT
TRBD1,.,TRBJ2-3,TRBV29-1,CSVEGGTGGLYF,TGCAGCGTTGAAGGCGGGACAGGGGGTCTATATTTT
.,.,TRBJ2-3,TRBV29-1,CSVVSSGDTQYF,TGCAGCGTTGTCTCCTCGGGGGATACGCAGTATTTT
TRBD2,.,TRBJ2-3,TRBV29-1,CSVDSGDTTDTQYF,TGCAGCGTTGATAGCGGGGATACCACAGATACGCAGTATTTT
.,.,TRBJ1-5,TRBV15,CATSGMGNQPQHF,TGTGCCACCAGTGGAATGGGAAATCAGCCCCAGCATTTT
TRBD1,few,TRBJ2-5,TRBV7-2,CASSPEVAGGGKTQYF,TGTGCCAGCAGCCCAGAGGTAGCAGGGGGCGGGAAGACCCAGTACTTC
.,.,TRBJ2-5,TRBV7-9,CASSPTEERGVWYQYF,TGTGCCAGCAGTCCCACAGAAGAACGGGGAGTCTGGTACCAGTACTTC
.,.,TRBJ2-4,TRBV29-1,CSVVGGHFPKNIQYF,TGCAGCGTTGTAGGGGGACATTTCCCCAAAAACATTCAGTACTTC
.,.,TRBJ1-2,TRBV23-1,CASSQSTSEDRFYGYTF,TGCGCCAGCAGTCAATCTACGAGCGAGGACCGCTTCTATGGCTACACCTTC
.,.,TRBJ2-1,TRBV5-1,CASSLLQGGTDEQFF,TGCGCCAGCAGCTTGCTACAGGGCGGGACAGATGAGCAGTTCTTC
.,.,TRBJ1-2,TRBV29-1,CSVEGGGDLTF,TGCAGCGTTGAAGGTGGGGGGGACCTAACCTTC
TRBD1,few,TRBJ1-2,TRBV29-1,CSVDRGRNYGYTF,TGCAGCGTTGACAGGGGGCGCAACTATGGCTACACCTTC
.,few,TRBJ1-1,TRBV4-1,CASSQVPNTEAFF,TGCGCCAGCAGCCAAGTCCCCAACACTGAAGCTTTCTTT
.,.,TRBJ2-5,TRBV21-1,CASSAQRSQTQYF,TGTGCCAGCAGCGCACAGAGGTCTCAGACCCAGTACTTC
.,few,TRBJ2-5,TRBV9,CASSVDKLGPQETQYF,TGTGCCAGCAGCGTAGACAAATTGGGACCCCAAGAGACCCAGTACTTC
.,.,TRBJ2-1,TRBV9,CASSVGGDEQFF,TGTGCCAGCAGCGTAGGTGGCGATGAGCAGTTCTTC
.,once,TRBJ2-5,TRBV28,CASSPHTGGETQYF,TGTGCCAGCAGCCCTCATACAGGCGGAGAGACCCAGTACTTC
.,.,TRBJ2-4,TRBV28,CASSPMLAKNIQYF,TGTGCCAGCAGTCCCATGCTAGCCAAAAACATTCAGTACTTC
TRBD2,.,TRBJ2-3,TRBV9,CASSAGEGLLSTDTQYF,TGTGCCAGCAGCGCCGGTGAGGGACTACTCAGCACAGATACGCAGTATTTT
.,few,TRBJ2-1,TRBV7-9,CATRGSISYNEQFF,TGTGCCACCAGGGGCTCCATCAGTTACAATGAGCAGTTCTTC
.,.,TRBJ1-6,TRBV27,CASSSDSSYNSPLHF,TGTGCCAGCAGTTCCGACAGCTCCTATAATTCACCCCTCCACTTT
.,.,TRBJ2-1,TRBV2,CASSGGPGAGEQFF,TGTGCCAGCAGCGGAGGCCCAGGGGCTGGTGAGCAGTTCTTC
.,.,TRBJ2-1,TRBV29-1,CSVVGAEINEQFF,TGCAGCGTTGTCGGCGCGGAGATCAATGAGCAGTTCTTC